The 15 T cell receptor beta chains below were found in one sample sequenced in a study of vaccination and CD4 T cells after COVID-19. No cognate antigen is known for these TCRs. As for treatment: approximately nine-day PBMC culture with coronavirus spike peptide pools or control peptides (ViraFEST assay). The Oncomine TCR Beta short-read assay sequenced DNA from cultured CD4+ T cells. MiXCR was run by TCRdb on the PCR reads, yielding one entry per CDR3 protein. The top ten clones hold 7.2% of a sample with about 20,000 distinct CDR3 sequences, around 45% of them seen once. Here the sequenced sample was CD4+ T cells from blood, cultured in vitro, taken after SARS-CoV-2 vaccination. All receptors come from a human donor who had recovered from COVID-19.

The gene calls are TRBV20-1 and TRBJ2-7, with D hard to call. Trimming stripped 6 bases from V and 11 bases from J, with 17 bases between. Looked up from germline, CDR1 is DFQATT and CDR2 is SNEGSKA (reference sequence). The CDR3 is 11 amino acids. DNA of the CDR3: TGCAGTGCCGAGGAAAGGGCGGTGAAGTACTTC. It yields the protein CSAEERAVKYF.

The chain combines TRBV15 with TRBJ2-2; TRBD1 or TRBD2 may be the D gene (5 bases each). Germline V gives CDR1 LNHNV, CDR2 YYDKDF (reference sequence). V lost 1 base to trimming and J lost 6 bases, with 12 bases between them. CDR3 length: 15 residues. The CDR3 nucleotides read TGTGCCACCAGCAGAGGGGACCACACACCCGGGGAGCTGTTTTTT. It specifies CATSRGDHTPGELFF. Variable domain in full (rest from reference TRBV15 and TRBJ2-2): DAMVIQNPRYQVTQFGKPVTLSCSQTLNHNVMYWYQQKSSQAPKLLFHYYDKDFNNEADTPDNFQSRRPNTSFCFLDIRSPGLGDTAMYLCATSRGDHTPGELFFGEGSRLTVL.

This chain uses TRBV11-2 with TRBJ1-1; D might be TRBD1 (5 bases). CDR1 and CDR2 (germline): SGHAT, FQNNGV. This CDR3 has 12 amino acids. V was clipped by 1 base and J by 11 bases, with 11 bases between them. CDR3 region: CASSLVGLAAFF. In nucleotides, the CDR3 is TGTGCCAGCAGCTTAGTGGGGCTGGCGGCTTTCTTT.

This chain links TRBV2 with TRBJ2-7; TRBD1 might be the D (6 bases). CDR1 is SNHLY and CDR2 is FYNNEI in the germline V gene. The V end was cut by 9 bases, the J end by 1 base, with 16 bases between. The CDR3 runs to 14 residues. The CDR3 loop is CASRDDRRSYEQYF. The CDR3 nucleotides are TGTGCCAGTCGAGACGACAGGAGGTCCTACGAGCAGTACTTC. Supplemented by reference TRBV2 and TRBJ2-7, the full variable domain reads EPEVTQTPSHQVTQMGQEVILRCVPISNHLYFYWYRQILGQKVEFLVSFYNNEISEKSEIFDDQFSVERPDGSNFTLKIRSTKLEDSAMYFCASRDDRRSYEQYFGPGTRLTVT.

This clonotype was picked up a small number of times. The junction departs from germline at one end; a sequencing error may be responsible. CDR3 sequence reads: CASSAGVLFF. The CDR3 nucleotides read TGTGCCAGTAGTGCAGGGGTGCTGTTTTTT. The genes are TRBV19 and TRBJ2-2; D may be TRBD1 (6 bases). Germline loops: CDR1 LNHDA, CDR2 SQIVND (reference sequence). The CDR3 totals 10 residues.

The gene calls are TRBV5-4 and TRBJ1-2, with a tentative D call TRBD1 (6 bases). V lost 7 bases, J lost 3 bases, and 10 bases lay in between. This CDR3 comprises 12 residues. The germline V gene has CDR1 SGHNT and CDR2 YYREEE (reference sequence). The CDR3 region has the DNA TGTGCCAGCCGGGGACAAGACTATGGCTACACCTTC. It translates to CASRGQDYGYTF. The full variable domain, its missing parts supplied by reference TRBV5-4 and TRBJ1-2, is ETGVTQSPTHLIKTRGQQVTLRCSSQSGHNTVSWYQQALGQGPQFIFQYYREEENGRGNFPPRFSGLQFPNYSSELNVNALELDDSALYLCASRGQDYGYTFGSGTRLTVV.

J is TRBJ1-1 and V is TRBV20-1, with D unresolved. The germline gives CDR1 DFQATT, CDR2 SNEGSKA (reference sequence). The V end was cut by 6 bases, the J end by 2 bases, with 19 bases between. CDR3 size: 15 residues. CDR3 sequence reads: CSAPSAGRPNTEAFF. The CDR3 DNA reads TGCAGTGCCCCCTCGGCAGGTCGACCTAACACTGAAGCTTTCTTT.

This clonotype came up a few times. The chain links TRBV20-1 to TRBJ2-3; 10 bases line up with TRBD2. Germline V lookup: CDR1 DFQATT, CDR2 SNEGSKA (reference sequence). The CDR3 loop spans 12 amino acids. The CDR3 spells CRTSGSTDTQYF. Here the CDR3 DNA reads TGCAGGACTAGCGGGAGCACAGATACGCAGTATTTT.

CDR3 nucleotide sequence: TGTGCCTGGATTCCGGGGGACGGGAACACTGAAGCTTTCTTT. Residues: CAWIPGDGNTEAFF. The chain has TRBV30 and TRBJ1-1, with a weak D call TRBD1 (5 bases). V lost 4 bases, J lost 1 base, and 13 bases lay in between. The CDR3 is 14 amino acids. CDR1 and CDR2 (germline): GTSNPN, SVGIG (reference sequence).

The V call is TRBV15, the J call TRBJ1-1; possibly TRBD1 for D (6 bases). The CDR3 loop spans 13 amino acids. The germline V and J ends were trimmed by 9 bases and 0 bases, with 11 bases remaining between them. Looked up from germline, CDR1 is LNHNV and CDR2 is YYDKDF (reference sequence). As DNA, the CDR3 is TGTGCCACGAGCGGACAGTTGAACACTGAAGCTTTCTTT. It encodes CATSGQLNTEAFF.

The chain employs TRBV19 and TRBJ1-5, with unresolved D. V was clipped by 3 bases and J by 4 bases, with 13 bases between them. Germline V gene data show CDR1 as LNHDA and CDR2 as SQIVND (reference sequence). The CDR3 covers 15 residues. CDR3 sequence: CASSIVRSGNQPQHF. DNA for the CDR3: TGTGCCAGTAGTATCGTTCGGTCTGGGAATCAGCCCCAGCATTTT.

The sample holds a few counts of this clonotype. This chain uses TRBV7-2 with TRBJ1-2, with 8 bases aligning to TRBD1. Trimming cost V 1 base and J 8 bases; bases outside gene matches: 9. This CDR3 spans 15 amino acids. The germline gives CDR1 SGHTA, CDR2 FQGNSA. DNA of the CDR3: TGTGCCAGCAGCTTAGATGTGGGACAGGCAAGAGGCTACACCTTC. This sequence encodes CASSLDVGQARGYTF.

This clonotype has a handful of counts. The chain is built from TRBV20-1 and TRBJ1-2; 8 bases agree with TRBD1. V dropped 3 bases and J dropped 8; count of bases not matched to a gene: 11. Germline V gene sequence: CDR1 DFQATT, CDR2 SNEGSKA (reference sequence). The CDR3 covers 14 residues. This chain's CDR3 is CSASQGAGIGGYTF. Written as DNA, the CDR3 is TGCAGTGCTAGTCAGGGGGCAGGGATCGGCGGCTACACCTTC.

The genes are TRBV19 and TRBJ2-2; no clear D. This CDR3 comprises 14 residues. In germline, CDR1 is LNHDA, CDR2 SQIVND (reference sequence). The V end was cut by 2 bases, the J end by 1 base, with 5 bases between. The CDR3 region is CASSISKNTGELFF. The DNA of the CDR3 is TGTGCCAGTAGTATATCAAAGAACACCGGGGAGCTGTTTTTT.

The chain uses TRBV11-3 and TRBJ2-7; 7 nucleotides agree with TRBD1. CDR3 length equals 13 residues. The germline gives CDR1 SGHNT, CDR2 YENEEA. Losses at the gene ends were 5 bases for V and 5 bases for J; bases not matched to a gene: 6. The CDR3 sequence: CASSMGQPNEQYF. In DNA, the CDR3 is TGTGCCAGCAGCATGGGACAGCCTAACGAGCAGTACTTC.